The TCR beta chain under discussion was sequenced for a study of control samples from healthy donors and cancer patients (TCRdb year 2020). Points on this clone: No antigen is known for it. No base quality information exists; no much larger clone differs at one position.

The CDR3 spans 13 residues, from the cysteine through the phenylalanine. The kept DNA is CDR3 alone, 39 bases in frame from the first base. At the junction V is shortened by 3 bases and J by 7 bases, with 11 bases in between. CDR1 is given as SGDLS and CDR2 as YYNGEE, both from the germline V gene. The library relied on the immunoSEQ multiplex PCR assay. What TCRdb holds here is the immuneACCESS table cut down to in-frame rearrangements. Part of the clones is not present; checked against another copy, under half of the missing clones reflect an unresolved V gene, and the others are unexplained. In all, the sample holds 150,000 to 180,000 clones, and more than 85% of those were seen once. The ten biggest clones cover 2% to 2.5% of the sample.

The specimen sequenced was blood. The V gene is TRBV9 and the J gene is TRBJ1-5; the D segment cannot be called with confidence. This clonotype was obtained from a man aged 45-65 years in good health. At the DNA level, the sequence is TGTGCCAGCAGCGCGACGCTCCGACAGCCCCAGCATTTT. The encoded protein is CASSATLRQPQHF.